What follows is one T cell receptor beta chain and its context. CDR3 length: 17 amino acids. The germline CDR1 and CDR2 sequences are SEHNR and FQNEAQ (reference sequence). V shed 5 bases, J shed 2 bases, and the junction held 9 bases outside the gene matches. The sample belongs to a study of blood T cell repertoires in COVID-19. Study details: Samples representing acute and convalescent COVID-19 were sourced from the United States, Italy and Spain. T cells, B-cell-depleted T cells, or PBMCs provided the cDNA or gDNA that served as material.

In the authors' methods: By means of reference gene primer amplification, nucleated cell counts were estimated. The protocol was immunoSEQ multiplex PCR, while the TCRdb copy is restricted to in-frame clones and leaves out a portion. The DNA was the basis for D and trimming; V, J and clone size are from that table. This sample has 150,000 to 200,000 clones, with about 87% found just once. The sample consisted of peripheral blood. This receptor was identified in a woman between 70 and 85 years old with COVID-19, enrolled during active disease. V and J are TRBV7-9 and TRBJ2-3; 11 positions agree with TRBD2. The CDR3 spells CASSTLQTSGATDTQYF. The CDR3 DNA sequence: TGTGCCAGCAGCACCCTCCAGACTAGCGGGGCCACAGATACGCAGTATTTT.